These 32 T cell receptor beta chains share one sample of origin, sequenced in a study of T cell responses to AZD1222 COVID-19 vaccine. The repertoire was sequenced with immunoSEQ multiplex PCR; TCRdb's copy has only in-frame clones and lacks some. This table holds around 130,000 clones, 70% to 90% found once. The input for sequencing was peripheral blood, taken on day 0 of AZD1222 vaccination. These receptors were obtained from an adult in good health.

V and J are TRBV14 and TRBJ2-5, with D uncertain. The V gene lost 5 bases and the J gene lost 8 bases, with 18 bases spanning the gap. In germline, CDR1 is SGHDN, CDR2 FVKESK. The CDR3 contains 14 residues. The CDR3 region is CASSKTTGWGTQYF. The CDR3, as DNA: TGTGCCAGCAGCAAGACGACGGGCTGGGGTACCCAGTACTTC.

The table lists this clone with a few counts. The chain couples TRBV4-1 to TRBJ1-1; possibly TRBD1 for D (5 bases). V was cut by 4 bases and J by 1 base, with 16 bases left in between. CDR1 and CDR2 (germline): MGHRA, YSYEKL. This CDR3 region has 16 residues. The CDR3 here is CASSPILDRQNTEAFF. The CDR3 nucleotides read TGCGCCAGCAGCCCGATTTTAGACAGACAGAACACTGAAGCTTTCTTT.

This chain links TRBV6-1 with TRBJ1-4; 9 positions match TRBD1. Germline loops: CDR1 MNHNS, CDR2 SASEGT. With V trimmed by 2 bases and J by 0 bases, 10 bases remained unmatched. The CDR3 covers 19 residues. The CDR3 DNA reads as TGTGCCAGCAGTGAACCGGGGACAGGGCCTACGGCAACTAATGAAAAACTGTTTTTT. Translation gives CASSEPGTGPTATNEKLFF.

This sequence joins TRBV2 and TRBJ1-5; TRBD1 agrees at 7 bases. The germline CDR1 and CDR2 sequences are SNHLY and FYNNEI. This CDR3 is built from 15 residues. J was trimmed by 4 bases and V by 1 base; bases with no gene match: 4. The CDR3 sequence: CASSEVRGRNQPQHF. CDR3 coding DNA: TGTGCCAGCAGTGAAGTGAGGGGGCGGAATCAGCCCCAGCATTTT. Combining the CDR3 with reference TRBV2 and TRBJ1-5 gives the whole variable domain EPEVTQTPSHQVTQMGQEVILRCVPISNHLYFYWYRQILGQKVEFLVSFYNNEISEKSEIFDDQFSVERPDGSNFTLKIRSTKLEDSAMYFCASSEVRGRNQPQHFGDGTRLSIL.

The V call is TRBV10-1, the J call TRBJ2-7, with 8 bases lining up with TRBD1. V lost 6 bases and J lost 0; bases outside the gene matches: 1. Germline CDR1 is WNHNN and CDR2 is SYGVQD (reference sequence). The CDR3 has 13 amino acids. For the CDR3, the DNA is TGCGCCAGCAGCGGACAGGGCTCCTACGAGCAGTACTTC. Translation gives CASSGQGSYEQYF.

The chain carries TRBV5-1 and TRBJ2-7; 8 bases map to TRBD2. CDR1 is SGHRS and CDR2 is YFSETQ in the germline V gene. The length of the CDR3 is 14 residues. The junction had 9 bases not matched to a gene; V was cut back by 5 bases and J by 5 bases. CDR3 protein: CASRDGTSFHEQYF. The CDR3 DNA reads as TGCGCCAGCAGAGACGGGACTAGTTTCCACGAGCAGTACTTC. Filled out from reference TRBV5-1 and TRBJ2-7, the complete variable domain reads KAGVTQTPRYLIKTRGQQVTLSCSPISGHRSVSWYQQTPGQGLQFLFEYFSETQRNKGNFPGRFSGRQFSNSRSEMNVSTLELGDSALYLCASRDGTSFHEQYFGPGTRLTVT.

The rearrangement uses TRBV4-1 and TRBJ2-7; 9 bases fit TRBD2. Germline V gene lookup returns CDR1 MGHRA and CDR2 YSYEKL. Germline trimming cut 0 bases from V and 12 bases from J; bases unmatched to any gene: 18. The CDR3 contains 17 residues. DNA for the CDR3: TGCGCCAGCAGCCAAGAGCCTGCGGGGGGGGGCGTCTTCCGTCGGTACTTC. Protein sequence: CASSQEPAGGGVFRRYF.

This clone was seen just once. The chain is built from TRBV2 and TRBJ1-4; the D is unclear. Germline V gene data show CDR1 as SNHLY and CDR2 as FYNNEI. This CDR3 is 15 amino acids long. V lost 2 bases, J lost 3 bases, and 10 bases lay in between. The DNA of the CDR3 is TGTGCCAGCAGTGAAAGGACCGGGGCTAATGAAAAACTGTTTTTT. This encodes CASSERTGANEKLFF.

This chain connects TRBV6-6 to TRBJ1-4; possible D gene TRBD1, 5 bases. The ends were cut back, 7 bases at V and 5 bases at J, with 11 bases in the middle. The CDR3 loop spans 13 amino acids. Germline CDR1 reads MNHNY; CDR2 reads SVGAGI (reference sequence). This CDR3 reads CASMEGLNEKLFF. The CDR3, as DNA: TGTGCCAGCATGGAGGGGTTGAATGAAAAACTGTTTTTT.

The V gene is TRBV6-4, the J gene TRBJ2-1; 10 positions agree with TRBD1. With V trimmed by 5 bases and J by 9 bases, 7 bases remained unmatched. The CDR3 length is 14 residues. In germline, CDR1 is MRHNA, CDR2 SNTAGT. The CDR3, as DNA: TGTGCCAGCAGTCCGGGACAGGGGCGTACTGAGCAGTTCTTC. It specifies CASSPGQGRTEQFF.

The chain uses TRBV10-3 and TRBJ1-2, with 8 bases that match TRBD1. Per the germline V gene, CDR1 is ENHRY and CDR2 is SYGVKD. Trimming removed 0 bases from V and 7 bases from J; junction bases left unmatched: 7. The CDR3 extends over 15 amino acids. The DNA for the CDR3 is TGTGCCATCAGTGAGTCAGGACAGGGTCTAGGTGGCTACACCTTC. Translating gives CAISESGQGLGGYTF.

The chain uses TRBV28 and TRBJ1-2; no definite D call. The germline V and J ends were trimmed by 4 bases and 6 bases, with 15 bases remaining between them. Germline V gene data show CDR1 as MDHEN and CDR2 as SYDVKM. The CDR3 spans 14 residues. In DNA, the CDR3 is TGTGCCAGCAGTTCCCGTTGGGTCTTACATGGCTACACCTTC. Translating it yields CASSSRWVLHGYTF.

The rearrangement uses TRBV3-1 (or the pseudogene TRBV3-2) and TRBJ2-7; 10 bases agree with TRBD2. V gave up 4 bases and J gave up 2 bases; unmatched junction bases: 8. This CDR3 has 16 residues. The germline V gene has CDR1 LGHDT and CDR2 YNNKEL (reference sequence). The CDR3 region is CASSPRASGGTYEQYF. The CDR3 DNA is TGTGCCAGCAGCCCTCGGGCTAGCGGGGGAACCTACGAGCAGTACTTC.

The CDR3 coding sequence is TGCAGTGCCCCCCATGGCTATGGCTACACCTTC. Its translation: CSAPHGYGYTF. The gene calls are TRBV20-1 and TRBJ1-2; D remains ambiguous. V lost 6 bases to trimming and J lost 4 bases, with 9 bases between them. Germline V gene sequence: CDR1 DFQATT, CDR2 SNEGSKA (reference sequence). The CDR3 runs 11 residues.

The chain couples TRBV21-1 to TRBJ1-2; TRBD1 reflects the table's D call only, with no check against the DNA. TRBV21-1 is labeled a pseudogene. The CDR3 is made up of 22 amino acids. CDR3 coding DNA: TGTGCCAGCAGCAAAATCCGTGATAAAGTGGGGACAGGGGTTTTCCTTCCCTATGGCTACACCTTC. Amino acids: CASSKIRDKVGTGVFLPYGYTF.

This clone was detected a few times. The chain joins TRBV7-9 to TRBJ1-2; D gene ambiguous. Trimming removed 7 bases from V and 2 bases from J, with 11 bases in between. This CDR3 is 13 amino acids long. Germline V gives CDR1 SEHNR, CDR2 FQNEAQ (reference sequence). DNA for the CDR3: TGTGCCAGCACCAAGGGTTACAACTATGGCTACACCTTC. As protein: CASTKGYNYGYTF.

The chain combines TRBV3-1 (or the pseudogene TRBV3-2) with TRBJ1-3; D unclear. Germline V lookup: CDR1 LGHDT, CDR2 YNNKEL (reference sequence). The CDR3 is 13 amino acids. The V end was cut by 4 bases, the J end by 7 bases, with 11 bases between. DNA for the CDR3: TGTGCCAGCAGCCCGGAACCTCCGAACACCATATATTTT. Protein sequence: CASSPEPPNTIYF.

This clone has just one count. The V gene is TRBV11-2, the J gene TRBJ1-6; tentative D call: TRBD1 (6 bases). V was clipped by 5 bases and J by 8 bases, with 16 bases between them. Per the germline V gene, CDR1 is SGHAT and CDR2 is FQNNGV. The CDR3 spans 15 residues. The CDR3 coding sequence is TGTGCCAGCAGCCCACAGGGATTAGAGTATTCACCCCTCCACTTT. Translating it yields CASSPQGLEYSPLHF.

The V and J genes are TRBV15 and TRBJ2-7; TRBD1 might be the D (7 bases). Germline CDR1 and CDR2: LNHNV and YYDKDF (reference sequence). V gave up 0 bases and J gave up 6 bases, with 15 bases separating them. CDR3 length equals 15 residues. In DNA form, the CDR3 reads TGTGCCACCAGCAGAGATCAGGGGGGTGGTCGCGAGCAGTACTTC. The encoded protein is CATSRDQGGGREQYF. Together with reference TRBV15 and TRBJ2-7, the CDR3 gives the full variable domain: DAMVIQNPRYQVTQFGKPVTLSCSQTLNHNVMYWYQQKSSQAPKLLFHYYDKDFNNEADTPDNFQSRRPNTSFCFLDIRSPGLGDTAMYLCATSRDQGGGREQYFGPGTRLTVT.

The chain couples TRBV30 to TRBJ1-5, with D possibly matching TRBD1 (5 bases). This CDR3 is 18 amino acids long. Germline V CDR1 and CDR2: GTSNPN, SVGIG (reference sequence). V was pared by 0 bases and J by 2 bases, with 20 bases between. The chain's CDR3 is CAWSVGPPNGAGNQPQHF. CDR3 DNA: TGTGCCTGGAGTGTAGGCCCACCTAACGGGGCAGGCAATCAGCCCCAGCATTTT.

The rearrangement uses TRBV6-5 and TRBJ1-5; D is unclear. V lost 2 bases and J lost 9, with 14 bases in between. Germline loops: CDR1 MNHEY, CDR2 SVGAGI. There are 14 residues in the CDR3. CDR3 bases: TGTGCCAGCAGTTACGGATCGGGTTACCGGCCCCAGCATTTT. Encoded protein: CASSYGSGYRPQHF.

The chain has TRBV5-1 and TRBJ2-2; 7 bases match TRBD1. CDR1 SGHRS and CDR2 YFSETQ come from the germline V gene. The CDR3 runs 16 residues. V was clipped by 1 base and J by 2 bases; unmatched bases: 5. The CDR3 protein is CASSLRTGRNTGELFF. The CDR3 nucleotides read TGCGCCAGCAGCTTGAGGACAGGTCGTAACACCGGGGAGCTGTTTTTT.

A single count supports this clone. The chain joins TRBV28 to TRBJ2-1; 8 bases map to TRBD1. The V and J ends lost 7 bases and 7 bases, in that order; junction bases with no gene match: 6. The length of the CDR3 is 13 residues. The germline CDR1 and CDR2 sequences are MDHEN and SYDVKM. The CDR3 reads CASMGQGANEQFF. The CDR3 DNA reads as TGTGCCAGCATGGGTCAGGGGGCGAATGAGCAGTTCTTC.

The rearrangement joins TRBV7-9 to TRBJ1-1, with D maybe TRBD1 (6 bases). Trimming left V 5 bases short and J 7 bases short, with 23 bases between. Germline V gives CDR1 SEHNR, CDR2 FQNEAQ (reference sequence). There are 16 residues in the CDR3. CDR3 sequence (DNA): TGTGCCAGCAGCCCAAGTGGAGCCTGGGGGCTGGATGAAGCTTTCTTT. This codes for CASSPSGAWGLDEAFF.

The V gene is TRBV7-9, the J gene TRBJ1-4; no clear D. CDR1 is SEHNR and CDR2 is FQNEAQ in the germline V gene (reference sequence). V lost 5 bases and J lost 2, with 12 bases in between. The length of the CDR3 is 15 residues. CDR3 DNA: TGTGCCAGCAGCGTGATAGGTCTCACTAATGAAAAACTGTTTTTT. This sequence encodes CASSVIGLTNEKLFF.

This clone occurred a few times. This CDR3 is CASSGRLAGDHEQYF. CDR3 sequence (DNA): TGTGCCAGCAGCGGAAGACTAGCGGGAGATCACGAGCAGTACTTC. V is TRBV5-4 and J is TRBJ2-7, with 12 bases fitting TRBD2. Germline assignment: CDR1 SGHNT and CDR2 YYREEE (reference sequence). The CDR3 extends over 15 amino acids. The V gene end was trimmed by 4 bases and the J gene end by 5 bases; junction bases not matched to a gene: 7.

The sample holds one count of this clone. This chain uses TRBV3-1 (or the pseudogene TRBV3-2) with TRBJ1-4; D is unclear. CDR1 is LGHDT and CDR2 is YNNKEL in the germline V gene (reference sequence). The V end was cut by 2 bases, the J end by 11 bases, with 9 bases between. The CDR3 spans 12 residues. CDR3 region: CASSQFLGKLFF. CDR3 DNA: TGTGCCAGCAGCCAATTTCTGGGGAAACTGTTTTTT.

The rearrangement uses TRBV11-2 and TRBJ2-7; 8 nucleotides line up with TRBD2. The CDR3 loop spans 14 amino acids. Losses at the gene ends were 4 bases for V and 6 bases for J; bases not matched to a gene: 8. From germline, CDR1 is SGHAT and CDR2 FQNNGV. CDR3 amino acids: CASSSSGGFAEQYF. Here the CDR3 DNA reads TGTGCCAGCAGCTCTTCGGGGGGGTTCGCCGAGCAGTACTTC.

The chain employs TRBV4-1 and TRBJ1-5; possibly TRBD1 for D (5 bases). CDR3 size: 14 residues. From germline, CDR1 is MGHRA and CDR2 YSYEKL. Trimming left V 1 base short and J 7 bases short, with 11 bases between. The CDR3 reads CASSQVGAGQPQHF. CDR3 nucleotides: TGCGCCAGCAGCCAAGTAGGGGCGGGCCAGCCCCAGCATTTT.

This clone turned up a few times. The chain carries TRBV7-9 and TRBJ1-5; D unresolved. The V gene lost 0 bases and the J gene lost 9 bases, with 6 bases spanning the gap. CDR1 is SEHNR, CDR2 FQNEAQ, per germline (reference sequence). The CDR3 extends over 12 amino acids. This chain's CDR3 is CASSLAGGPQHF. CDR3 nucleotides: TGTGCCAGCAGCTTAGCTGGAGGGCCCCAGCATTTT.

V is TRBV9 and J is TRBJ2-3; 13 bases align to TRBD2. The CDR3 runs to 18 residues. Germline V gene sequence: CDR1 SGDLS, CDR2 YYNGEE. With V trimmed by 2 bases and J by 1 base, 7 bases remained unmatched. This chain's CDR3 is CASSVTSGGAYGTDTQYF. The CDR3, as DNA: TGTGCCAGCAGCGTCACTAGCGGGGGGGCGTATGGCACAGATACGCAGTATTTT.

This clone showed up just once. CDR3 bases: TGTGCCAGTAGTACCAGGGACGGCTACGAGCAGTACTTC. It is translated as CASSTRDGYEQYF. The V gene is TRBV19, the J gene TRBJ2-7; D may correspond to TRBD1 or TRBD2 (5 bases each). The V end was cut by 4 bases, the J end by 3 bases, with 10 bases between. The CDR3 consists of 13 residues. Germline loops: CDR1 LNHDA, CDR2 SQIVND (reference sequence).